The 27 T cell receptor beta chains given below trace back to one sample, sequenced in a study of glioma-infiltrating T cells. TCR alpha and beta CDR3 regions were amplified from RNA using iRepertoire nested multiplex PCR. TCRdb processed the multiplex PCR reads anew with MiXCR; each CDR3 protein has one entry. This table has about 190,000 distinct CDR3 sequences, 32% appearing once. Material: glioma tissue, nonneoplastic brain tissue, or PBMCs (not recorded which). The receptors shown here come from a human donor with low-grade glioma or glioblastoma, undergoing nonglioma brain surgery, or in good health (not recorded which).

Ten or more counts support this clonotype. The genes are TRBV3-1 and TRBJ2-1; tentatively, D is TRBD2 (5 bases). Germline CDR1 is LGHDT and CDR2 is YNNKEL (reference sequence). CDR3 length: 13 amino acids. Trimming stripped 1 base from V and 7 bases from J, with 8 bases between. The CDR3: CASSQVTRNEQFF. The CDR3 DNA reads as TGTGCCAGCAGCCAAGTCACTAGAAATGAGCAGTTCTTC.

The rearrangement joins TRBV4-1 to TRBJ1-1, with no clear D. CDR3 length equals 12 residues. The V gene lost 1 base and the J gene lost 9 bases, with 9 bases spanning the gap. Germline-derived CDR1 and CDR2 are MGHRA and YSYEKL. This CDR3 is CASSQGSQKAFF. In DNA form, the CDR3 reads TGCGCCAGCAGCCAAGGATCCCAGAAAGCTTTCTTT.

The table lists this clonotype with many counts. CDR3 coding DNA: TGTGCCAGCAGCCTAGGAGGACTAGCGGGATTAGTCTACGAGCAGTACTTC. This gives the protein CASSLGGLAGLVYEQYF. The rearrangement joins TRBV5-4 to TRBJ2-7; 12 nucleotides match TRBD2. This CDR3 has 17 residues. The V gene's germline CDR1 is SGHNT and CDR2 YYREEE (reference sequence). With V trimmed by 4 bases and J by 3 bases, 11 bases remained unmatched.

This clonotype was seen once. The chain couples TRBV19 to TRBJ1-4; TRBD1 might be the D (5 bases). The V end lost 7 bases, the J end lost 8 bases, and 20 bases lay between the germline ends. CDR3 length: 15 residues. Germline lookup yields CDR1 LNHDA and CDR2 SQIVND (reference sequence). The CDR3 region is CASTKQAERGEKLFF. In DNA form, the CDR3 reads TGTGCCAGTACTAAGCAGGCTGAGAGGGGAGAAAAACTGTTTTTT.

This clonotype was found once. A much larger clonotype is one base distant, so this may be a read error. The chain uses TRBV11-1 and TRBJ2-7, with 8 positions matching TRBD2. After removal of 6 bases from V and 3 bases from J, the junction contained 7 bases not matched to a gene. The germline CDR1 and CDR2 sequences are SGHAT and FQDESV (reference sequence). There are 14 residues in the CDR3. The DNA for the CDR3 is TGTGCCAGCAGTCCGACTAGCGCCGGCTACGAGCAGTACTTC. Residues: CASSPTSAGYEQYF. The entire variable domain, with the rest obtained from reference TRBV11-1 and TRBJ2-7, is as follows: EAEVAQSPRYKITEKSQAVAFWCDPISGHATLYWYRQILGQGPELLVQFQDESVVDDSQLPKDRFSAERLKGVDSTLKIQPAELGDSAMYLCASSPTSAGYEQYFGPGTRLTVT.

This clonotype was observed many times. The chain joins TRBV28 to TRBJ1-4, with 9 bases lining up with TRBD1. The CDR3 runs to 14 residues. The V gene end was trimmed by 4 bases and the J gene end by 7 bases; junction bases not matched to a gene: 4. CDR1 MDHEN and CDR2 SYDVKM come from the germline V gene. The CDR3 DNA is TGTGCCAGCAGTTCGGGACAGGGTTTTGAAAAACTGTTTTTT. It codes for CASSSGQGFEKLFF. Filled out from reference TRBV28 and TRBJ1-4, the complete variable domain reads DVKVTQSSRYLVKRTGEKVFLECVQDMDHENMFWYRQDPGLGLRLIYFSYDVKMKEKGDIPEGYSVSREKKERFSLILESASTNQTSMYLCASSSGQGFEKLFFGSGTQLSVL.

The table lists this clonotype with many counts. V and J are TRBV7-2 and TRBJ1-1; D is ambiguous. V lost 3 bases, J lost 7 bases, and 9 bases lay in between. The CDR3 is 12 amino acids. Germline V gene lookup returns CDR1 SGHTA and CDR2 FQGNSA. The CDR3 DNA sequence: TGTGCCAGCAGCTTGCAACAGCGTGAAGCTTTCTTT. It encodes CASSLQQREAFF.

The gene calls are TRBV4-3 and TRBJ2-7; 9 bases are shared with TRBD2. The germline V gene has CDR1 LGHNA and CDR2 YSLEER. Unmatched junction bases numbered 9, after V lost 4 bases and J lost 2 bases. The length of the CDR3 is 16 residues. CDR3: CASSPGSSGSAYEQYF. The CDR3 DNA is TGCGCCAGCAGCCCGGGAAGTAGCGGGAGCGCCTACGAGCAGTACTTC.

There are many counts of this clonotype. The rearrangement joins TRBV27 to TRBJ2-1; tentatively, D is TRBD2 (5 bases). Germline assignment: CDR1 MNHEY and CDR2 SMNVEV (reference sequence). V gave up 3 bases and J gave up 7 bases, with 19 bases separating them. The CDR3 is made up of 16 amino acids. CDR3: CASSFLTALPGNEQFF. Written as DNA, the CDR3 is TGTGCCAGCAGTTTTTTAACAGCTCTCCCGGGGAATGAGCAGTTCTTC.

This clonotype was detected only a few times. The rearrangement uses TRBV19 and TRBJ2-7; weak D call: TRBD2 (6 bases). Trimming left V 5 bases short and J 4 bases short, with 15 bases between. This CDR3 comprises 14 residues. Germline V gene data show CDR1 as LNHDA and CDR2 as SQIVND (reference sequence). CDR3 loop: CASSSPGLKYEQYF. The CDR3 DNA is TGTGCCAGTAGTTCCCCGGGACTTAAGTACGAGCAGTACTTC.

This rearrangement joins TRBV20-1 to TRBJ2-3, with 10 bases identical to TRBD2. Germline assignment: CDR1 DFQATT and CDR2 SNEGSKA (reference sequence). The CDR3 is 19 residues long. The junction had 12 bases not matched to a gene; V was cut back by 0 bases and J by 0 bases. CDR3 bases: TGCAGTGCTAGAGATGGGTCTCGAGCGGGAGGGCCAAGCACAGATACGCAGTATTTT. It codes for CSARDGSRAGGPSTDTQYF.

This clonotype was observed at least ten times. The V gene is TRBV6-1, the J gene TRBJ1-2; a weak D match, TRBD1 (5 bases). V was trimmed by 7 bases and J by 7 bases, leaving 16 bases between them. CDR3 length equals 13 residues. Germline V gene data show CDR1 as MNHNS and CDR2 as SASEGT. The CDR3 here is CASTDPGQGGYTF. The CDR3 DNA reads TGTGCCAGCACCGATCCGGGGCAGGGTGGCTACACCTTC.

Notes on this clonotype: This could be a read error, since a much larger clone is one nucleotide away. The chain employs TRBV29-1 and TRBJ2-2; unclear D gene. V lost 0 bases and J lost 4, with 3 bases in between. Germline V CDR1 and CDR2: SQVTM, ANQGSEA. There are 12 residues in the CDR3. The CDR3 DNA sequence: TGCAGCGTTGAAGATCCCACCGGGGAGCTGTTTTTT. It yields the protein CSVEDPTGELFF.

There are a few counts of this clonotype. The chain recombines TRBV9 with TRBJ1-1, with 10 bases matching TRBD1. This CDR3 has 17 amino acids. CDR1 SGDLS and CDR2 YYNGEE come from the germline V gene. The J segment lost 1 base and the V segment lost 3 bases, leaving 9 bases of the junction unmatched. CDR3 DNA sequence: TGTGCCAGCAGCGCGACCGGGACAGGGGCCTCGAACACTGAAGCTTTCTTT. It translates to CASSATGTGASNTEAFF.

There are a few counts of this clonotype. The chain employs TRBV4-1 and TRBJ2-7, with 7 bases matching TRBD1. The CDR3 consists of 14 residues. Germline V gene lookup returns CDR1 MGHRA and CDR2 YSYEKL. Trimming removed 1 base from V and 4 bases from J; junction bases left unmatched: 4. CDR3 in DNA: TGCGCCAGCAGCCAAGGGCAACAGGGGTACGAGCAGTACTTC. It specifies CASSQGQQGYEQYF.

The chain couples TRBV5-1 to TRBJ2-3, with TRBD1 matching 8 bases. The CDR3 runs 14 residues. V dropped 6 bases and J dropped 8; count of bases not matched to a gene: 11. The germline V gene has CDR1 SGHRS and CDR2 YFSETQ. In DNA, the CDR3 is TGCGCCAGCATCCCGGGGACAGGATTCGGTACGCAGTATTTT. Translated: CASIPGTGFGTQYF.

This clonotype was counted ten times or more. CDR3 nucleotides: TGTGCCAGCAGTAAAAACCGGGACAGAGTATACAATGAGCAGTTCTTC. Encoded protein: CASSKNRDRVYNEQFF. The genes are TRBV7-2 and TRBJ2-1; 7 bases agree with TRBD1. The CDR3 covers 16 residues. Germline CDR1 SGHTA, CDR2 FQGNSA. Unmatched junction bases numbered 12, after V lost 6 bases and J lost 4 bases.

This clonotype was picked up a small number of times. The V and J genes are TRBV7-9 and TRBJ1-6, with TRBD1 as a possible D gene (5 bases). With 2 bases removed from V and 5 bases from J, the gap between germline ends came to 13 bases. The CDR3 runs 16 residues. Germline CDR1 reads SEHNR; CDR2 reads FQNEAQ (reference sequence). The CDR3 bases are TGTGCCAGCAGCTTACCGACAGCGTCCAATAATTCACCCCTCCACTTT. Amino acid sequence: CASSLPTASNNSPLHF.

With regard to this clonotype: An end of the junction differs from the germline gene, which may be a read error. The rearrangement joins TRBV3-1 to TRBJ1-6; D is ambiguous. The CDR3 totals 12 residues. CDR1 is LGHDT, CDR2 YNNKEL, per germline (reference sequence). The CDR3: CASSQARSPIHF. In nucleotides, the CDR3 is TGTGCCAGCAGCCAAGCACGTTCACCCATCCACTTT. The variable domain in full, completed from reference TRBV3-1 and TRBJ1-6, reads DTAVSQTPKYLVTQMGNDKSIKCEQNLGHDTMYWYKQDSKKFLKIMFSYNNKELIINETVPNRFSPKSPDKAHLNLHINSLELGDSAVYFCASSQARSPIHFGNGTRLTVT.

This clonotype has at least ten counts. The chain links TRBV29-1 to TRBJ2-1; 8 bases line up with TRBD2. Trimming removed 5 bases from V and 0 bases from J; junction bases left unmatched: 6. The CDR3 consists of 15 residues. Germline V gene data show CDR1 as SQVTM and CDR2 as ANQGSEA. The CDR3 bases are TGCAGCGTTTACGGCAGCGGGAGCTCCTACAATGAGCAGTTCTTC. Translated, it gives CSVYGSGSSYNEQFF.

This clonotype was detected ten times or more. The V and J genes are TRBV20-1 and TRBJ2-2; 13 nucleotides match TRBD2. Trimming cost V 0 bases and J 6 bases; bases outside gene matches: 4. From germline, CDR1 is DFQATT and CDR2 SNEGSKA (reference sequence). CDR3 length equals 16 residues. Written as DNA, the CDR3 is TGCAGTGCTAGAGAATGGACTAGCGGGAGCCCCGGGGAGCTGTTTTTT. Translating gives CSAREWTSGSPGELFF.

Ten or more counts support this clonotype. This may stem from a read error, because a much larger clone lies one nucleotide away. This chain joins TRBV2 and TRBJ2-2, with D hard to call. With 5 bases removed from V and 2 bases from J, the gap between germline ends came to 0 bases. CDR1 is SNHLY, CDR2 FYNNEI, per germline. CDR3 length: 11 residues. For the CDR3, the DNA is TGTGCCAGCAGTAACACCGGGGAGCTGTTTTTT. Its protein product is CASSNTGELFF.

This clonotype has ten or more counts. The chain couples TRBV6-1 to TRBJ2-5; D gene unclear. The germline V gene has CDR1 MNHNS and CDR2 SASEGT. Trimming stripped 5 bases from V and 2 bases from J, with 9 bases between. This CDR3 has 13 residues. The CDR3 DNA reads as TGTGCCAGCAGTTCCCGATCTCAAGAGACCCAGTACTTC. The encoded protein is CASSSRSQETQYF.

This clonotype was seen at least ten times. J is TRBJ2-3 and V is TRBV6-2 or TRBV6-3; the D gene is possibly TRBD2 (6 bases). The CDR3 runs to 17 residues. Germline CDR1 is MNHEY and CDR2 is SVGEGT. Trimming took 2 bases from V and 0 from J, leaving 15 bases between them. CDR3 DNA sequence: TGTGCCAGCAGTTACCCCGCGGGGAAACTTAGCACAGATACGCAGTATTTT. This encodes CASSYPAGKLSTDTQYF.

This clonotype was found many times. The chain links TRBV20-1 to TRBJ2-1; no definite D call. The CDR3 runs to 14 residues. The germline V gene encodes CDR1 DFQATT and CDR2 SNEGSKA (reference sequence). Trimming left V 6 bases short and J 2 bases short, with 14 bases between. The CDR3 is CSALTGATYNEQFF. The CDR3 DNA follows: TGCAGTGCACTCACTGGCGCGACCTACAATGAGCAGTTCTTC.

About this clonotype itself: This may come from a read error, since a much larger clone is one base off. The chain uses TRBV19 and TRBJ2-1; D possibly corresponds to TRBD1 (5 bases). CDR3 size: 15 residues. Germline lookup yields CDR1 LNHDA and CDR2 SQIVND (reference sequence). CDR3 coding DNA: TGTGCCAGTAGTCAGAACAGGCCTCCCTACAGTGAGCAGTTCTTC. Translated, it gives CASSQNRPPYSEQFF. Filled out from reference TRBV19 and TRBJ2-1, the complete variable domain reads DGGITQSPKYLFRKEGQNVTLSCEQNLNHDAMYWYRQDPGQGLRLIYYSQIVNDFQKGDIAEGYSVSREKKESFPLTVTSAQKNPTAFYLCASSQNRPPYSEQFFGPGTRLTVL.

A remark on this clonotype: This could be a read error, since a much larger clone is one nucleotide away. The chain carries TRBV18 and TRBJ1-6; 7 bases agree with TRBD1. Germline V lookup: CDR1 KGHSH, CDR2 LQKENI. The CDR3 spans 16 residues. Here the CDR3 reads CASSPNPTGNNSLLHF. The CDR3 coding sequence is TGTGCCAGCTCACCAAACCCGACAGGGAACAATTCACTCCTCCACTTT. The whole variable domain, filled in from reference TRBV18 and TRBJ1-6, reads NAGVMQNPRHLVRRRGQEARLRCSPMKGHSHVYWYRQLPEEGLKFMVYLQKENIIDESGMPKERFSAEFPKEGPSILRIQQVVRGDSAAYFCASSPNPTGNNSLLHFGNGTRLTVT.